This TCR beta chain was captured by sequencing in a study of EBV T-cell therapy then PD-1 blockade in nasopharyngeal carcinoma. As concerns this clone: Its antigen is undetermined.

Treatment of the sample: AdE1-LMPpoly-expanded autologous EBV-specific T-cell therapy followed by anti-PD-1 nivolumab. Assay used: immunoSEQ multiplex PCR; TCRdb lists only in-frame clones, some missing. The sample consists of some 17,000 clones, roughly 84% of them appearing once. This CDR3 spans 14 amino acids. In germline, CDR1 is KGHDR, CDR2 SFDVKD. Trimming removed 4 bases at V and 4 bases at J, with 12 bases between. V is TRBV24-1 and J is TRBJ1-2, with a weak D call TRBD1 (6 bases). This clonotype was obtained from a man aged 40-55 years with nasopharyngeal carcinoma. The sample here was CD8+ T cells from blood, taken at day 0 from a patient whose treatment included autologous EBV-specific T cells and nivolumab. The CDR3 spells CATSESTGFYGYTF. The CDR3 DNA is TGTGCCACCAGTGAATCAACAGGGTTCTATGGCTACACCTTC.